This is a list of T cell receptor beta chains from one sample in a study of blood T cells in healthy people across ages. TCRdb independently ran MiXCR on the 5' RACE reads; one entry per CDR3 protein. Here the sample spans 850,000 to 1,000,000 distinct CDR3 sequences, around 48% being singletons. The sample was blood. Receptors originate from a man aged 25-40 years in good health. Both conserved end residues are part of each CDR3. The D gene is left open where the match is weak. Clone size is stated in some rows and not others, as once, few, many or a class when expanded.

V: TRBV6-5; J: TRBJ1-1; D: -; size: -; DNA: TGTGCCAGCAGTTACGGGACGACTCTGAACACTGAAGCTTTCTTT; CDR3: CASSYGTTLNTEAFF
V: TRBV29-1; J: TRBJ2-7; D: TRBD1; size: -; DNA: TGCAGCGTTCACACGGGACAGGGATATTTCTCCTACGAGCAGTACTTC; CDR3: CSVHTGQGYFSYEQYF
V: TRBV27; J: TRBJ1-5; D: -; size: -; DNA: TGTGCCAGCAGACGAGACAGGAATAGCAATCAGCCCCAGCATTTT; CDR3: CASRRDRNSNQPQHF
V: TRBV6-1; J: TRBJ1-4; D: -; size: few; DNA: TGTGCCAGCAGTGAAACCGGCGGGACACTTAATGAAAAACTGTTTTTT; CDR3: CASSETGGTLNEKLFF
V: TRBV9; J: TRBJ2-3; D: TRBD1; size: few; DNA: TGTGCCAGCAGTGTGGGACAGGGGGGAACAGATACGCAGTATTTT; CDR3: CASSVGQGGTDTQYF
V: TRBV6-5; J: TRBJ2-7; D: -; size: -; DNA: TGTGCCAGCAGCCGCCCAGCGAGGACAACCTACGAGCAGTACTTC; CDR3: CASSRPARTTYEQYF
V: TRBV18; J: TRBJ2-3; D: TRBD2; size: -; DNA: TGTGCCAGCTCACCACCCGGGACTAGTTACCCCACAGATACGCAGTATTTT; CDR3: CASSPPGTSYPTDTQYF
V: TRBV6-1; J: TRBJ2-5; D: TRBD1; size: few; DNA: TGTGCCAGCAGTGGTACGACAGGGGGTTTGGGAGAGACCCAGTACTTC; CDR3: CASSGTTGGLGETQYF
V: TRBV9; J: TRBJ2-7; D: TRBD2; size: few; DNA: TGTGCCAGCAGCGTGGGACTAGCGGGGGGCCTGATCCACGAGCAGTACTTC; CDR3: CASSVGLAGGLIHEQYF
V: TRBV7-9; J: TRBJ2-7; D: -; size: -; DNA: TGTGCCAGCAGCTCCGAGGAAAAGAGCTCCTACGAGCAGTACTTC; CDR3: CASSSEEKSSYEQYF
V: TRBV19; J: TRBJ2-1; D: -; size: -; DNA: TGTGCCAGTACGCCGGCGGGCATCTACAATGAGCAGTTCTTC; CDR3: CASTPAGIYNEQFF
V: TRBV6-1; J: TRBJ2-1; D: -; size: -; DNA: TGTGCCAGCCCGACATACCCGGAAGAGCAGTTCTTC; CDR3: CASPTYPEEQFF
V: TRBV12-5; J: TRBJ1-1; D: -; size: -; DNA: TGTCCTAGACCGGGCCCAAGCACTGAAGCTTTCTTT; CDR3: CPRPGPSTEAFF
V: TRBV3-1; J: TRBJ2-1; D: -; size: -; DNA: TGTGCCAGCAGCCCTCTGGGGCTGTCGCTTGGTGAGCAGTTCTTC; CDR3: CASSPLGLSLGEQFF
V: TRBV28; J: TRBJ2-7; D: TRBD2; size: few; DNA: TGTGCCACCGGCGGGGCTAGCGGGGTTACAAAGAGCTCCTACAATGAGCAGTACTTC; CDR3: CATGGASGVTKSSYNEQYF
V: TRBV2; J: TRBJ2-1; D: -; size: -; DNA: TGTGTCAGCACACTCCTTCCCGACAATGAGCAGTTCTTC; CDR3: CVSTLLPDNEQFF
V: TRBV6-5; J: TRBJ2-1; D: TRBD2; size: few; DNA: TGTGCCAGCAGGCGACCTAGCGGGGGCGGGAATGAGCAGTTCTTC; CDR3: CASRRPSGGGNEQFF
V: TRBV7-3; J: TRBJ2-3; D: TRBD2; size: -; DNA: TGTGCCAGCAGTTTGATGGGAGGGCCCGATACGCAGTATTTT; CDR3: CASSLMGGPDTQYF
V: TRBV6-2/TRBV6-3; J: TRBJ1-5; D: TRBD1; size: -; DNA: TGTGCCAGCACAGGGGGCTCGGGGGGCCAGCCCCAGCATTTT; CDR3: CASTGGSGGQPQHF
V: TRBV28; J: TRBJ1-4; D: -; size: -; DNA: TGTGCCAGCAGAGAGGACAGTGCAACTAATGAAAAACTGTTTTTT; CDR3: CASREDSATNEKLFF
V: TRBV5-5; J: TRBJ1-2; D: TRBD1; size: -; DNA: TGTGCCAGCAGCCTCCTGGGACAGGGAGCTGGCTACACCTTC; CDR3: CASSLLGQGAGYTF
V: TRBV6-5; J: TRBJ2-7; D: -; size: few; DNA: TGTGCCAGCAGTTACTCGATTCGCTCTACCGGGGAGCAGTACTTC; CDR3: CASSYSIRSTGEQYF
V: TRBV11-2; J: TRBJ1-2; D: -; size: -; DNA: TGTGCCAGCAGCTTTGATATGTCCCCCGCTGCAGGCTACACCTTC; CDR3: CASSFDMSPAAGYTF
V: TRBV28; J: TRBJ1-1; D: TRBD1; size: -; DNA: TGTGCCAGCAGTTTGGGGGACAGGGTATTTATCCGCGCTTTCTTT; CDR3: CASSLGDRVFIRAFF
V: TRBV6-1; J: TRBJ2-7; D: -; size: -; DNA: TGTGCCAGCAGTGAGGTGACGGGCTCCTACGAGCAGTACTTC; CDR3: CASSEVTGSYEQYF
V: TRBV20-1; J: TRBJ2-4; D: -; size: -; DNA: TGCAGTGCTAGGACCCACGAGGGGGGGTCGTTGCAGTACTTC; CDR3: CSARTHEGGSLQYF
V: TRBV27; J: TRBJ2-2; D: -; size: -; DNA: TGTGCCAGCAGCCCAAGGGGGGCACAGAACGCCGGGGAGCTGTTTTTT; CDR3: CASSPRGAQNAGELFF
V: TRBV5-1; J: TRBJ2-5; D: -; size: -; DNA: TGCGCCGGCAGATCAGAAGGAAAGACCCAGTACTTC; CDR3: CAGRSEGKTQYF
V: TRBV20-1; J: TRBJ2-7; D: TRBD2; size: few; DNA: TGCAGTGGAGTTAGCGGGTACGAGCAGTACTTC; CDR3: CSGVSGYEQYF
V: TRBV12-3/TRBV12-4; J: TRBJ2-1; D: TRBD1; size: few; DNA: TGTGCCAGCAGACCCGGACAGGGAAGCAATGAGCAGTTCTTC; CDR3: CASRPGQGSNEQFF
V: TRBV7-2; J: TRBJ2-1; D: TRBD2; size: few; DNA: TGTGCCAGCAGCAAATCACGGGGGGGACTTCGAGAGCAGTTCTTC; CDR3: CASSKSRGGLREQFF
V: TRBV20-1; J: TRBJ2-5; D: -; size: -; DNA: TGCAGTGCTAGAGTGGGCCTAGCTCAAGAGACCCAGTACTTC; CDR3: CSARVGLAQETQYF
V: TRBV27; J: TRBJ1-2; D: -; size: -; DNA: TGTGCCAGCAGACGGGGGGCGGATGGCTACACCTTC; CDR3: CASRRGADGYTF
V: TRBV9; J: TRBJ2-2; D: TRBD2; size: -; DNA: TGTGCCAGCAGCGTAGTGAGCGGGAACACCGGGGGGCTGTTTTTT; CDR3: CASSVVSGNTGGLFF
V: TRBV4-2; J: TRBJ2-7; D: -; size: -; DNA: TGTGCCAGCAGCCAAGATTTCGGACAGTCCTACGAGCAGTACTTC; CDR3: CASSQDFGQSYEQYF
V: TRBV20-1; J: TRBJ2-7; D: TRBD2; size: -; DNA: TGCAGTGCCCGGACTAGGGGAAACTACGAGCAGTACTTC; CDR3: CSARTRGNYEQYF